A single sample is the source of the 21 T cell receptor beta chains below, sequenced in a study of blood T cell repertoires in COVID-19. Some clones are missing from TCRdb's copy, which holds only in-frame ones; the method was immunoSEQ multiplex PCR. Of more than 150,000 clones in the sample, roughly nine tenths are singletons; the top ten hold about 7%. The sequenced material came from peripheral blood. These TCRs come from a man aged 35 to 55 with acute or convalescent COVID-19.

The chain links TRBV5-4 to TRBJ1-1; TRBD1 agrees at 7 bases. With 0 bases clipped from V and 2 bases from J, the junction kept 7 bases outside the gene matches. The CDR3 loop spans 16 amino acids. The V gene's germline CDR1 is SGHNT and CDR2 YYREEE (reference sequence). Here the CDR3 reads CASSLGGTVSNTEAFF. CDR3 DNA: TGTGCCAGCAGCTTGGGTGGGACAGTCTCTAACACTGAAGCTTTCTTT.

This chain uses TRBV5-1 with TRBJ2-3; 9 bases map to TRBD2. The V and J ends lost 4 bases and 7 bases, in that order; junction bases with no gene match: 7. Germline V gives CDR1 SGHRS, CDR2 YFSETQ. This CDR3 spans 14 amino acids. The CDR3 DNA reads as TGCGCCAGCAGCGCGGCGGGGGGGCCGCATACGCAGTATTTT. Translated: CASSAAGGPHTQYF.

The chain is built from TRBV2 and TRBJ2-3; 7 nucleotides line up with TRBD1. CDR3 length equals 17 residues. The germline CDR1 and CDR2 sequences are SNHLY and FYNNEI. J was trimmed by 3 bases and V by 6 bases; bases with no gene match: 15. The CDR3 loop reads CASSTPPDRVRTDTQYF. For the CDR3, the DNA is TGTGCCAGCAGCACACCTCCCGACAGGGTACGGACAGATACGCAGTATTTT.

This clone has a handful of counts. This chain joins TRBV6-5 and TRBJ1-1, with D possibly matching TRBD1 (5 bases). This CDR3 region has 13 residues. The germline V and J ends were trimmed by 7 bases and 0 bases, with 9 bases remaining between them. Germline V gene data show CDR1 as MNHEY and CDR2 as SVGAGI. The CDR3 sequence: CASTSTVNTEAFF. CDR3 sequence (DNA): TGTGCCAGCACGTCGACAGTGAACACTGAAGCTTTCTTT.

The CDR3: CAWSVAGSTDTQYF. As DNA, the CDR3 is TGTGCCTGGAGTGTTGCCGGGAGCACAGATACGCAGTATTTT. V is TRBV30 and J is TRBJ2-3, with D hard to call. Trimming stripped 0 bases from V and 0 bases from J, with 7 bases between. Germline CDR1 GTSNPN, CDR2 SVGIG (reference sequence). This CDR3 region has 14 residues.

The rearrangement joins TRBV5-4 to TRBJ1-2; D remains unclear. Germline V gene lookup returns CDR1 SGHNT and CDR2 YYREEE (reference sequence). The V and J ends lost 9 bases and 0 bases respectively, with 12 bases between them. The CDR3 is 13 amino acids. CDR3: CATSGRTNYGYTF. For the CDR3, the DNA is TGTGCCACCTCAGGCCGTACTAACTATGGCTACACCTTC.

CDR3 DNA sequence: TGCGCCAGCAGCCCACAGGGTACAGATACGCAGTATTTT. Amino acids: CASSPQGTDTQYF. This chain joins TRBV5-1 and TRBJ2-3; D might be TRBD1 (6 bases). Germline-derived CDR1 and CDR2 are SGHRS and YFSETQ. This CDR3 has 13 residues. V lost 4 bases, J lost 3 bases, and 9 bases lay in between.

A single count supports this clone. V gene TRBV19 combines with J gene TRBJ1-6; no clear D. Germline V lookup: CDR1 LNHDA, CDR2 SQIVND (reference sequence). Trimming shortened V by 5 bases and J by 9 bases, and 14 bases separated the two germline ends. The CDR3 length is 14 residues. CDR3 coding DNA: TGTGCCAGTAGTTTCGGAGGGCTGGGTTCACCCCTCCACTTT. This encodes CASSFGGLGSPLHF.

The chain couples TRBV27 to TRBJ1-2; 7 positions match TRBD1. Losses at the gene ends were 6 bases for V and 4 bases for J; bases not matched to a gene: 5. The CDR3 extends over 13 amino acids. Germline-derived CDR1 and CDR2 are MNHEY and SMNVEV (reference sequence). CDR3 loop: CASRRGRIYGYTF. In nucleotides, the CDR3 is TGTGCCAGCAGAAGGGGGCGCATCTATGGCTACACCTTC.

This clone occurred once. CDR3 loop: CATIPLGGAEGELRQYF. The CDR3 DNA reads as TGTGCCACCATCCCCCTTGGTGGGGCAGAAGGTGAACTGAGGCAGTACTTC. This chain links TRBV11-2 with TRBJ2-7; D perhaps matches TRBD1 (5 bases). The CDR3 loop spans 17 amino acids. Germline V CDR1 and CDR2: SGHAT, FQNNGV. Trimming shortened V by 10 bases and J by 9 bases, and 34 bases separated the two germline ends. The full variable domain, rest sourced from reference TRBV11-2 and TRBJ2-7, is EAGVAQSPRYKIIEKRQSVAFWCNPISGHATLYWYQQILGQGPKLLIQFQNNGVVDDSQLPKDRFSAERLKGVDSTLKIQPAKLEDSAVYLCATIPLGGAEGELRQYFGPGTRLTVT.

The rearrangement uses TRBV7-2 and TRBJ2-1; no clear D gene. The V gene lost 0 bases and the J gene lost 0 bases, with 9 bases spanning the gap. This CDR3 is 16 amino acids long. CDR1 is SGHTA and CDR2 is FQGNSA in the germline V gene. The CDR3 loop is CASSLAWAGSYNEQFF. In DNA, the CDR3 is TGTGCCAGCAGCTTAGCGTGGGCCGGCTCCTACAATGAGCAGTTCTTC. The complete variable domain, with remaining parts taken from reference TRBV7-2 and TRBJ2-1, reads GAGVSQSPSNKVTEKGKDVELRCDPISGHTALYWYRQSLGQGLEFLIYFQGNSAPDKSGLPSDRFSAERTGGSVSTLTIQRTQQEDSAVYLCASSLAWAGSYNEQFFGPGTRLTVL.

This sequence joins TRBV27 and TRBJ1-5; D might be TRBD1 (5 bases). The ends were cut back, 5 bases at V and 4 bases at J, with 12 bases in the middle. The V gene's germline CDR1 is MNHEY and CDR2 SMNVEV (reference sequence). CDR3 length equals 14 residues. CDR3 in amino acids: CASSHGTGNQPQHF. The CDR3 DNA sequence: TGTGCCAGCAGTCATGGGACTGGGAATCAGCCCCAGCATTTT.

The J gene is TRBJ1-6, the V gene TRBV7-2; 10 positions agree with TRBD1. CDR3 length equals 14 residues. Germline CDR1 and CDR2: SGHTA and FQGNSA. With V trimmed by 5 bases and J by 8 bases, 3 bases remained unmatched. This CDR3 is CASSHDRGHSPLHF. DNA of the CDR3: TGTGCCAGCAGCCACGACAGGGGGCATTCACCCCTCCACTTT.

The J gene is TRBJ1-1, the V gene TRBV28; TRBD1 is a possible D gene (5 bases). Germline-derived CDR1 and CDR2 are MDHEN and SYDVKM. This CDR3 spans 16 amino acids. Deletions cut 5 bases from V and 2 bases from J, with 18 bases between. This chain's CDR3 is CASSAPIRQLNTEAFF. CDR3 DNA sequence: TGTGCCAGCAGTGCTCCCATTAGACAGCTTAACACTGAAGCTTTCTTT.

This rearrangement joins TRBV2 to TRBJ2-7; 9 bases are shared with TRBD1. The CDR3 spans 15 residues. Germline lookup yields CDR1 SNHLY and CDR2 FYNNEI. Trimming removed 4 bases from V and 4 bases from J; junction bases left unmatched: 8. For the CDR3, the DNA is TGTGCCAGCAGTGGGGGACAGGGAACTTCGTACGAGCAGTACTTC. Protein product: CASSGGQGTSYEQYF.

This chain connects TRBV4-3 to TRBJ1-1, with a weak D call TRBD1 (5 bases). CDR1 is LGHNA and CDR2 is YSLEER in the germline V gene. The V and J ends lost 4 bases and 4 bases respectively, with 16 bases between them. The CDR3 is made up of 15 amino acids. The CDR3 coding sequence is TGCGCCAGCAGCCCGTCGAGGGTGGGGGGCACTGAAGCTTTCTTT. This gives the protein CASSPSRVGGTEAFF.

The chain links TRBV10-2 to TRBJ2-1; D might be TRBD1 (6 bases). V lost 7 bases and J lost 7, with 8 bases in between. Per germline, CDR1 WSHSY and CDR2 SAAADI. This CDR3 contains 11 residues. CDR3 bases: TGCGCCAGCACGAGGGGGAATGAGCAGTTCTTC. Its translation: CASTRGNEQFF.

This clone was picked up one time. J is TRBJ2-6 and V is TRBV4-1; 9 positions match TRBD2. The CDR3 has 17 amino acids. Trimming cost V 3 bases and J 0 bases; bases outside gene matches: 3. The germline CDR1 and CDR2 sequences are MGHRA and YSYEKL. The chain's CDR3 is CASSQGGGASGANVLTF. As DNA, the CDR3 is TGCGCCAGCAGCCAGGGCGGGGGGGCCTCTGGGGCCAACGTCCTGACTTTC.

CDR3 sequence (DNA): TGCGCCAGTAACCTCGAGCGGGGGGGCGTTGACAATGAGCAGTTCTTC. Translated: CASNLERGGVDNEQFF. V usage is TRBV5-1 and J usage is TRBJ2-1; 10 bases align to TRBD2. The germline gives CDR1 SGHRS, CDR2 YFSETQ. The CDR3 is 16 residues long. V gave up 8 bases and J gave up 5 bases; unmatched junction bases: 13. Full variable domain (missing parts from reference TRBV5-1 and TRBJ2-1): KAGVTQTPRYLIKTRGQQVTLSCSPISGHRSVSWYQQTPGQGLQFLFEYFSETQRNKGNFPGRFSGRQFSNSRSEMNVSTLELGDSALYLCASNLERGGVDNEQFFGPGTRLTVL.

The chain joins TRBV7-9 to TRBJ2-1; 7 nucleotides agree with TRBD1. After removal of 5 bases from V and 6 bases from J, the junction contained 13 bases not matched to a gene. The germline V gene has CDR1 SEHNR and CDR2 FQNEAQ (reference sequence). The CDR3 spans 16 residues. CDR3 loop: CASSTYRGRGFNEQFF. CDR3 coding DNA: TGTGCCAGCAGCACTTACAGGGGTCGTGGTTTCAATGAGCAGTTCTTC.

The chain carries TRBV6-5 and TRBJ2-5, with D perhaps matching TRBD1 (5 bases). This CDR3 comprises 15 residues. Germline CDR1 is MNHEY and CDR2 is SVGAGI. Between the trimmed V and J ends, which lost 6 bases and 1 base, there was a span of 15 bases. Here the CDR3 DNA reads TGTGCCAGCAGGCCTCAGGGTTATTTCCAAGAGACCCAGTACTTC. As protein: CASRPQGYFQETQYF.